These T cell receptor beta chains were read from a single sample in a study of blood T cell repertoires in COVID-19. This table comes from immunoSEQ multiplex PCR, and its TCRdb copy is limited to in-frame clones, with some not included. Of about 45,000 clones in the sample, 85% to 90% were seen once. The specimen was peripheral blood. The receptors here all came from a human donor in a cohort sampled during active COVID-19. Both conserved end residues are part of each CDR3. The order of the fields is CDR3 protein, J gene, V gene.

cdr3_aa: CASSSDLAGKLFF
j_call: TRBJ1-4
v_call: TRBV12-3/TRBV12-4

cdr3_aa: CSVERDSPRWTQYF
j_call: TRBJ2-5
v_call: TRBV29-1

cdr3_aa: CASINKGALNTEAFF
j_call: TRBJ1-1
v_call: TRBV19

cdr3_aa: CASSFFGANVLTF
j_call: TRBJ2-6
v_call: TRBV5-4

cdr3_aa: CASSLRGNTGELFF
j_call: TRBJ2-2
v_call: TRBV7-3

cdr3_aa: CASERGGGEKLFF
j_call: TRBJ1-4
v_call: TRBV2

cdr3_aa: CASTTPIPNEKLFF
j_call: TRBJ1-4
v_call: TRBV28

cdr3_aa: CASSVAGGAGEQFF
j_call: TRBJ2-1
v_call: TRBV9

cdr3_aa: CSVTENTEAFF
j_call: TRBJ1-1
v_call: TRBV29-1

cdr3_aa: CASTPGKNTEAFF
j_call: TRBJ1-1
v_call: TRBV19

cdr3_aa: CASSHVSSGETQYF
j_call: TRBJ2-5
v_call: TRBV4-1

cdr3_aa: CSVDRSGSTEAFF
j_call: TRBJ1-1
v_call: TRBV29-1

cdr3_aa: CASSHELGGSSSYNEQFF
j_call: TRBJ2-1
v_call: TRBV4-1

cdr3_aa: CASSLIGTDSPLHF
j_call: TRBJ1-6
v_call: TRBV7-9

cdr3_aa: CASSRYGTTNSYEQYF
j_call: TRBJ2-7
v_call: TRBV14

cdr3_aa: CASSFGRPDSYEQYF
j_call: TRBJ2-7
v_call: TRBV5-1

cdr3_aa: CASSTGTSLSYEQYF
j_call: TRBJ2-7
v_call: TRBV13

cdr3_aa: CASSLSGGADGYF
j_call: TRBJ2-3
v_call: TRBV5-1

cdr3_aa: CASSLVWQGGSGYTF
j_call: TRBJ1-2
v_call: TRBV5-4

cdr3_aa: CASSSPGQGVRTEAFF
j_call: TRBJ1-1
v_call: TRBV6-2/TRBV6-3

cdr3_aa: CASSLRLLTYEQYF
j_call: TRBJ2-7
v_call: TRBV7-2

cdr3_aa: CASSPATGGYTEAFF
j_call: TRBJ1-1
v_call: TRBV27

cdr3_aa: CASSFDLASPSTDTQYF
j_call: TRBJ2-3
v_call: TRBV13

cdr3_aa: CASSPDGNRGVAFF
j_call: TRBJ1-1
v_call: TRBV5-1

cdr3_aa: CASSQPPGEETQYF
j_call: TRBJ2-5
v_call: TRBV3-1/TRBV3-2

cdr3_aa: CASSVSPTANYGYTF
j_call: TRBJ1-2
v_call: TRBV9

cdr3_aa: CASSLIQGGQPQHF
j_call: TRBJ1-5
v_call: TRBV7-2

cdr3_aa: CASSPSGGYTDTQYF
j_call: TRBJ2-3
v_call: TRBV6-2/TRBV6-3

cdr3_aa: CASSPTGELFF
j_call: TRBJ2-2
v_call: TRBV7-8

cdr3_aa: CASTLWGGPNTEAFF
j_call: TRBJ1-1
v_call: TRBV6-6

cdr3_aa: CASSLRTGRTNQPQHF
j_call: TRBJ1-5
v_call: TRBV19

cdr3_aa: CASSQDIPASGGNEQYF
j_call: TRBJ2-7
v_call: TRBV3-1/TRBV3-2

cdr3_aa: CASSADAGGPTDTQYF
j_call: TRBJ2-3
v_call: TRBV5-4

cdr3_aa: CASSFTGTRSSTDTQYF
j_call: TRBJ2-3
v_call: TRBV7-2

cdr3_aa: CASRRGDYMNTEAFF
j_call: TRBJ1-1
v_call: TRBV2

cdr3_aa: CASSPPSRGIDTQYF
j_call: TRBJ2-3
v_call: TRBV19

cdr3_aa: CASRGSGAPDTQYF
j_call: TRBJ2-3
v_call: TRBV5-6

cdr3_aa: CASSQWGRADYGYTF
j_call: TRBJ1-2
v_call: TRBV7-3

cdr3_aa: CASSYRPGTGSLTF
j_call: TRBJ1-2
v_call: TRBV7-3

cdr3_aa: CASSLSRRGRYEQYF
j_call: TRBJ2-7
v_call: TRBV27

cdr3_aa: CASRDRGTRNTIYF
j_call: TRBJ1-3
v_call: TRBV7-9

cdr3_aa: CASSSDRAHTDSPLHF
j_call: TRBJ1-6
v_call: TRBV27

cdr3_aa: CASSSVSGYNEQFF
j_call: TRBJ2-1
v_call: TRBV5-1

cdr3_aa: CASSLDAGGQETQYF
j_call: TRBJ2-5
v_call: TRBV7-7

cdr3_aa: CASSKTGGAGQPQHF
j_call: TRBJ1-5
v_call: TRBV6-5

cdr3_aa: CASSYSDAGNQPQHF
j_call: TRBJ1-5
v_call: TRBV6-2/TRBV6-3

cdr3_aa: CASSSATGYPGDEQFF
j_call: TRBJ2-1
v_call: TRBV7-9

cdr3_aa: CASRWFGGGVDEQFF
j_call: TRBJ2-1
v_call: TRBV2

cdr3_aa: CASSPLSPGNQPQHF
j_call: TRBJ1-5
v_call: TRBV7-9

cdr3_aa: CASSLGLAGGDEQFF
j_call: TRBJ2-1
v_call: TRBV11-3

cdr3_aa: CASSQRTGSGANVLTF
j_call: TRBJ2-6
v_call: TRBV18